This TCR beta chain was sequenced during a study of regulatory T cells in long-lasting Graves disease. Study-level information: Graves' patients, diagnosed recently, had received antithyroid drugs under 3 months.

The time point is: newly diagnosed GD, antithyroid drugs for less than 3 months. The authors made the TCR library using RNA they extracted from PBMCs. Study-wide findings and caveats: Among the persistent patients, thousands of public clonotypes were shared, more than the 950 to 1,000 shared among new patients. Persistent Graves' patients showed less TCR diversity than newly diagnosed ones.

Investigators prepared the TCR beta libraries by applying iRepertoire HTBI primers and Arm-PCR of CDR3 regions. Study processing details: Analysis of the samples identified around 60 TRBV and 14 TRBJ segments. TCRdb independently ran MiXCR on the multiplex PCR reads; one entry per CDR3 protein. TCRdb, rather than the study authors, made the V and J calls. The repertoire consists of approximately 310,000 distinct CDR3 sequences, with 18% occurring once and the leading ten covering less than 45%. This clonotype was recorded at least ten times. The antigen is undetermined. V lost 2 bases to trimming and J lost 1 base, with 13 bases between them. The CDR3 loop spans 16 amino acids. CDR1 is SGHRS and CDR2 is YFSETQ in the germline V gene.

This specimen was peripheral blood mononuclear cells (PBMCs), taken at new diagnosis, from a patient treated with antithyroid drugs. This clonotype originated in a female donor with Graves disease. This rearrangement joins TRBV5-1 to TRBJ2-1, with D tentatively TRBD1 or TRBD2 (6 bases each). CDR3 residues: CASSLGGRISYNEQFF. The DNA for the CDR3 is TGCGCCAGCAGCTTAGGGGGGCGCATTTCCTACAATGAGCAGTTCTTC.